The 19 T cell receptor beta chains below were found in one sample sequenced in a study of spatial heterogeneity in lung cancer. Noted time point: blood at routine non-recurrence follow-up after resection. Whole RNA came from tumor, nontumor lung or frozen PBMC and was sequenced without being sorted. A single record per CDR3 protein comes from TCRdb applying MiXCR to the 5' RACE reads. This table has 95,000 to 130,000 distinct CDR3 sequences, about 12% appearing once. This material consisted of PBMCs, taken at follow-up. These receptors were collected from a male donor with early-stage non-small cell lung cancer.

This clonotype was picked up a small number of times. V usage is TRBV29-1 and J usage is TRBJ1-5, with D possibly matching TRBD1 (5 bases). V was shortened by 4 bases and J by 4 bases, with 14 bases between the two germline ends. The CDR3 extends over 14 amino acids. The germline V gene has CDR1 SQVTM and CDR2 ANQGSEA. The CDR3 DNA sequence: TGCAGCGTTGCCTCCGGGACGGGGAATCAGCCCCAGCATTTT. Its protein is CSVASGTGNQPQHF.

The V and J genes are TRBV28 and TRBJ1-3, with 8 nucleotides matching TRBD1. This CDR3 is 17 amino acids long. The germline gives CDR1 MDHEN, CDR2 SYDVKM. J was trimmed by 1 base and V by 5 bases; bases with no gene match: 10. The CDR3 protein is CASSPPGQASSGNTIYF. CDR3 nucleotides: TGTGCCAGCAGTCCCCCGGGACAGGCATCGTCTGGAAACACCATATATTTT.

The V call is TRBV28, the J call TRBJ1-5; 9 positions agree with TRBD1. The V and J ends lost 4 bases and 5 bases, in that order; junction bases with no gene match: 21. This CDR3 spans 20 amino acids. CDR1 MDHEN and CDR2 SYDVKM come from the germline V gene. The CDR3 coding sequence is TGTGCCAGCAGTTGGGGACCAGGACAGGGGCCCCGAATCCTTTATCAGCCCCAGCATTTT. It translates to CASSWGPGQGPRILYQPQHF.

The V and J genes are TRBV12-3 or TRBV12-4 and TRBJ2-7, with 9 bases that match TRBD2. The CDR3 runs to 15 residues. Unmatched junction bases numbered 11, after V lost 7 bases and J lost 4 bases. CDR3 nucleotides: TGTGCCAGCACTCCCGGCGGCGGGGGGGTATACGAGCAGTACTTC. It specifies CASTPGGGGVYEQYF.

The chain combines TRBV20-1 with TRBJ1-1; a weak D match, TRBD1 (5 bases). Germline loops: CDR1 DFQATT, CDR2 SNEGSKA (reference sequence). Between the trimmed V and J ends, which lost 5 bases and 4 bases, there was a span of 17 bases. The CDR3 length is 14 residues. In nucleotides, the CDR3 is TGCAGTGCTGACCTGAAAGGGGCCGGCACTGAAGCTTTCTTT. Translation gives CSADLKGAGTEAFF.

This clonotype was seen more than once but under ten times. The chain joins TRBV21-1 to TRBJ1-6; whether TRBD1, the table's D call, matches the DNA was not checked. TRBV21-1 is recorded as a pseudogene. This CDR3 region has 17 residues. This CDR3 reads CASSKDNGQGRNSPLHF. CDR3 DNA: TGTGCCAGCAGCAAAGATAACGGACAGGGTCGCAATTCACCCCTCCACTTT.

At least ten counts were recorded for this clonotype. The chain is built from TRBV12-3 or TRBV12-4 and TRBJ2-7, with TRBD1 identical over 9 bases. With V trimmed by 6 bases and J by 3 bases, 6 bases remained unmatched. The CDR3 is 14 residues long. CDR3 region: CASSAGTGIYEQYF. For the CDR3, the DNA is TGTGCCAGCAGCGCAGGGACAGGGATCTACGAGCAGTACTTC.

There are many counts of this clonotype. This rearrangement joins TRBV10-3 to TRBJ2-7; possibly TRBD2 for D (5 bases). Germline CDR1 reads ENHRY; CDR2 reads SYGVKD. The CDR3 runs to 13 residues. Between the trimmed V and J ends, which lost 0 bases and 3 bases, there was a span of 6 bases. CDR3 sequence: CAISESEGYEQYF. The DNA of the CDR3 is TGTGCCATCAGTGAGTCAGAGGGCTACGAGCAGTACTTC.

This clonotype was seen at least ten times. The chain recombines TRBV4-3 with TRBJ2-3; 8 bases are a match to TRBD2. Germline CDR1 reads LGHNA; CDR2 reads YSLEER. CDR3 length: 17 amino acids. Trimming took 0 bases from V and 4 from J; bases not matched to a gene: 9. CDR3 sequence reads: CASSQELYSGVADTQYF. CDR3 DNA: TGCGCCAGCAGCCAAGAGTTGTATAGCGGGGTGGCAGATACGCAGTATTTT.

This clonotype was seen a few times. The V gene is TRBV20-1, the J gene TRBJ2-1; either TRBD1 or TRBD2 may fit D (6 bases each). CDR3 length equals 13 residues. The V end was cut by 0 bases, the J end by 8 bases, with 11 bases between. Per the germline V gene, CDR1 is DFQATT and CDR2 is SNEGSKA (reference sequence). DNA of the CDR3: TGCAGTGCTAGAGATTGGGGGGCGGATGAGCAGTTCTTC. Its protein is CSARDWGADEQFF.

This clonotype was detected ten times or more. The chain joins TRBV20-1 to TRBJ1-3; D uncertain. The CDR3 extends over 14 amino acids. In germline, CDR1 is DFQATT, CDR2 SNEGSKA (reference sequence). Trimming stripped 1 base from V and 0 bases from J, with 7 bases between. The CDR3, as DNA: TGCAGTGCTAGAGGGACGGACTCTGGAAACACCATATATTTT. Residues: CSARGTDSGNTIYF.

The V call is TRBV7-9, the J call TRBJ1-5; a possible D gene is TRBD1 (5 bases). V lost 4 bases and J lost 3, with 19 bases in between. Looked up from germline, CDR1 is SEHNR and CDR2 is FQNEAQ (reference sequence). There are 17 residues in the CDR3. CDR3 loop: CASSSVGASGDNQPQHF. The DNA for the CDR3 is TGTGCCAGCAGCTCCGTAGGGGCCAGTGGTGACAATCAGCCCCAGCATTTT.

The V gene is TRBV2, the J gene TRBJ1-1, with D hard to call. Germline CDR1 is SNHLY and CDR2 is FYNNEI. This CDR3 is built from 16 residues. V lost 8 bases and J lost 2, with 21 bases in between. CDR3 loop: CASSQSILHINTEAFF. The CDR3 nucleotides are TGTGCCAGCTCCCAGTCCATTTTACACATTAACACTGAAGCTTTCTTT.

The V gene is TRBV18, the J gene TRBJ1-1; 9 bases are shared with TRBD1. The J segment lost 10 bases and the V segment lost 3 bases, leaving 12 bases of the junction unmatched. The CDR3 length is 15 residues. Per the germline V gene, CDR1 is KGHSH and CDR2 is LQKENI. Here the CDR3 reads CASSPGTGSRRGAFF. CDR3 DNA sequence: TGTGCCAGCTCACCCGGGACAGGGAGCCGCCGGGGAGCTTTCTTT.

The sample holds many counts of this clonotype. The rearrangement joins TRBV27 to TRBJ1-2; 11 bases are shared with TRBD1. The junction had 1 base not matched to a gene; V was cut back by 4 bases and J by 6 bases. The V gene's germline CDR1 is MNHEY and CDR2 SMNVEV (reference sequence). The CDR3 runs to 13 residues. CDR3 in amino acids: CASSWGQGDGYTF. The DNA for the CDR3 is TGTGCCAGCAGTTGGGGACAGGGGGATGGCTACACCTTC.

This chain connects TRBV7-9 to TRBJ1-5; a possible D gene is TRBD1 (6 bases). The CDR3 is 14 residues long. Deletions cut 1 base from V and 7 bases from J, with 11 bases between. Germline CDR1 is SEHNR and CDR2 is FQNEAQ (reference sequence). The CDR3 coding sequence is TGTGCCAGCAGCTTAGATTGGGGGGGCCAGCCCCAGCATTTT. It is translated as CASSLDWGGQPQHF.

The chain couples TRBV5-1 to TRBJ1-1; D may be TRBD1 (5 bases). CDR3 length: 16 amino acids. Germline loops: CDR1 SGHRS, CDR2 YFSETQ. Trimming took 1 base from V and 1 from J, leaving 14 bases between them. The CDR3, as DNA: TGCGCCAGCAGCTTGTTGCAGGGTTCGGCGAACACTGAAGCTTTCTTT. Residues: CASSLLQGSANTEAFF.

Written as DNA, the CDR3 is TGTGCCAGCAGCTTAGGGCCAGCCTCTGGAAACACCATATATTTT. This codes for CASSLGPASGNTIYF. The V call is TRBV7-2, the J call TRBJ1-3; unclear D gene. The V and J ends lost 1 base and 0 bases respectively, with 7 bases between them. The CDR3 spans 15 residues. Per germline, CDR1 SGHTA and CDR2 FQGNSA. The whole variable domain, remainder taken from reference TRBV7-2 and TRBJ1-3, is GAGVSQSPSNKVTEKGKDVELRCDPISGHTALYWYRQSLGQGLEFLIYFQGNSAPDKSGLPSDRFSAERTGGSVSTLTIQRTQQEDSAVYLCASSLGPASGNTIYFGEGSWLTVV.

The CDR3 sequence is CASSLVAGAIQETQYF. The CDR3 nucleotides are TGTGCCAGCAGCCTCGTAGCGGGGGCCATCCAAGAGACCCAGTACTTC. V gene TRBV7-2 combines with J gene TRBJ2-5, with 9 bases lining up with TRBD2. This CDR3 contains 16 residues. CDR1 and CDR2 from the germline V gene are SGHTA and FQGNSA. The J segment lost 1 base and the V segment lost 5 bases, leaving 8 bases of the junction unmatched.